Following are 30 T cell receptor beta chains from one sample sequenced in a study of cytomegalovirus exposure and HLA in healthy donors. 13 Jbeta primers and 60 Vbeta primers were used for the PCR. Clones were sequenced by immunoSEQ multiplex PCR, and TCRdb holds only the in-frame ones, with some missing. The repertoire holds over 150,000 clones, with approximately 74% as singletons. The specimen sequenced was PBMCs. The source is a woman in her 30s in good health and CMV-seronegative.

V is TRBV9 and J is TRBJ2-7; the match to TRBD2 covers 7 bases. This CDR3 has 13 residues. With 1 base clipped from V and 5 bases from J, the junction kept 3 bases outside the gene matches. Germline V lookup: CDR1 SGDLS, CDR2 YYNGEE. The CDR3 DNA follows: TGTGCCAGCAGCGTAAACAGCGGGGACGAGCAGTACTTC. Translated, it gives CASSVNSGDEQYF.

V and J are TRBV7-9 and TRBJ1-3, with D hard to call. The CDR3 consists of 16 residues. CDR1 is SEHNR, CDR2 FQNEAQ, per germline (reference sequence). Trimming stripped 4 bases from V and 1 base from J, with 14 bases between. CDR3 coding DNA: TGTGCCAGCAGCTCGGCCACCCAGGAATCTGGAAACACCATATATTTT. Amino acid sequence: CASSSATQESGNTIYF.

This chain connects TRBV4-1 to TRBJ1-2; 8 bases agree with TRBD1. Germline assignment: CDR1 MGHRA and CDR2 YSYEKL. This CDR3 has 17 amino acids. Losses at the gene ends were 0 bases for V and 4 bases for J; bases not matched to a gene: 10. Here the CDR3 reads CASSQEGSRGRGYGYTF. In DNA, the CDR3 is TGCGCCAGCAGCCAAGAAGGGTCCAGGGGGCGGGGCTATGGCTACACCTTC.

This rearrangement joins TRBV28 to TRBJ2-7; 9 bases agree with TRBD2. From germline, CDR1 is MDHEN and CDR2 SYDVKM. Trimming took 2 bases from V and 7 from J; bases not matched to a gene: 6. The CDR3 extends over 14 amino acids. The CDR3 region is CASSLGGRAGEQYF. DNA of the CDR3: TGTGCCAGCAGTTTAGGCGGGAGGGCCGGGGAGCAGTACTTC.

This sequence joins TRBV9 and TRBJ2-7, with 9 bases aligning to TRBD2. CDR1 and CDR2 from the germline V gene are SGDLS and YYNGEE. With 0 bases clipped from V and 4 bases from J, the junction kept 5 bases outside the gene matches. CDR3 length equals 15 residues. The CDR3 here is CASSVGGGGGYEQYF. In nucleotides, the CDR3 is TGTGCCAGCAGCGTAGGAGGCGGGGGGGGATACGAGCAGTACTTC.

This clone was seen a handful of times. This chain's CDR3 is CASSLGGSGSYGSYEQYF. The DNA of the CDR3 is TGTGCCAGCAGCTTAGGGGGTAGCGGGAGCTATGGCTCCTACGAGCAGTACTTC. The V gene is TRBV7-2, the J gene TRBJ2-7; TRBD2 agrees at 9 bases. The CDR3 runs 18 residues. V was clipped by 1 base and J by 0 bases; unmatched bases: 10. Germline loops: CDR1 SGHTA, CDR2 FQGNSA.

The chain couples TRBV29-1 to TRBJ2-5, with TRBD2 identical over 7 bases. The end of the DNA aligns better with TRBJ2-7, so the J call may be wrong. CDR1 SQVTM and CDR2 ANQGSEA come from the germline V gene. This CDR3 has 11 residues. In DNA form, the CDR3 reads TGCAGCGGGGGGGGGTCCTACGAGCAGTACTTC. Residues: CSGGGSYEQYF.

This clone occurred once. CDR3 sequence reads: CASSSQQLSHNYGYTF. In DNA, the CDR3 is TGTGCCAGCAGCTCTCAACAGCTGAGCCATAACTATGGCTACACCTTC. This chain uses TRBV7-9 with TRBJ1-2; D not resolved. V shed 4 bases and J shed 1 base, with 16 bases lying between them. The CDR3 is 16 residues long. Germline CDR1 reads SEHNR; CDR2 reads FQNEAQ (reference sequence). The full variable domain, its missing parts supplied by reference TRBV7-9 and TRBJ1-2, is DTGVSQNPRHKITKRGQNVTFRCDPISEHNRLYWYRQTLGQGPEFLTYFQNEAQLEKSRLLSDRFSAERPKGSFSTLEIQRTEQGDSAMYLCASSSQQLSHNYGYTFGSGTRLTVV.

The chain links TRBV7-9 to TRBJ1-2; 7 nucleotides match TRBD1. The CDR3 covers 12 residues. The V and J ends lost 4 bases and 11 bases, in that order; junction bases with no gene match: 7. Germline V gives CDR1 SEHNR, CDR2 FQNEAQ (reference sequence). The CDR3 DNA sequence: TGTGCCAGCAGCTCCCAGGGGGAAGGGTACACCTTC. Translated: CASSSQGEGYTF.

The chain carries TRBV18 and TRBJ2-1; no firm D call. This CDR3 region has 14 residues. CDR1 is KGHSH and CDR2 is LQKENI in the germline V gene. V dropped 5 bases and J dropped 2 bases, with 10 bases sitting between them. CDR3 DNA sequence: TGTGCCAGCTCATCTCGGTCGACCTACAATGAGCAGTTCTTC. Encoded protein: CASSSRSTYNEQFF.

This clone occurred once. The V gene is TRBV6-1, the J gene TRBJ1-2; D might be TRBD1 (6 bases). From germline, CDR1 is MNHNS and CDR2 SASEGT. CDR3 length equals 12 residues. Trimming cost V 5 bases and J 2 bases, with 6 bases left between them. The DNA of the CDR3 is TGTGCCAGCAGTCAGGGGAACTATGGCTACACCTTC. Residues: CASSQGNYGYTF.

The chain employs TRBV6-5 and TRBJ2-5; D perhaps matches TRBD1 (6 bases). CDR3 length: 15 residues. Germline values: CDR1 MNHEY, CDR2 SVGAGI. V dropped 5 bases and J dropped 0 bases, with 13 bases sitting between them. CDR3 nucleotides: TGTGCCAGCAGTAACAGGGTCTTCCACCAAGAGACCCAGTACTTC. Amino acids: CASSNRVFHQETQYF.

The V call is TRBV29-1, the J call TRBJ1-1; 7 bases map to TRBD1. There are 12 residues in the CDR3. The V gene end was trimmed by 7 bases and the J gene end by 1 base; junction bases not matched to a gene: 3. CDR1 is SQVTM and CDR2 is ANQGSEA in the germline V gene. CDR3 DNA: TGCAGCGCCAACAGGGGGAACACTGAAGCTTTCTTT. This codes for CSANRGNTEAFF. Drawing the rest from reference TRBV29-1 and TRBJ1-1, the complete variable domain is SAVISQKPSRDICQRGTSLTIQCQVDSQVTMMFWYRQQPGQSLTLIATANQGSEATYESGFVIDKFPISRPNLTFSTLTVSNMSPEDSSIYLCSANRGNTEAFFGQGTRLTVV.

The V and J genes are TRBV28 and TRBJ1-3, with D perhaps TRBD1 (6 bases). Trimming cost V 6 bases and J 0 bases, with 9 bases left between them. Germline lookup yields CDR1 MDHEN and CDR2 SYDVKM. The CDR3 runs 14 residues. In nucleotides, the CDR3 is TGTGCCAGCAGGGAGACAGGCTCTGGAAACACCATATATTTT. The encoded protein is CASRETGSGNTIYF.

This clone was counted between two and nine times. As DNA, the CDR3 is TGTGCCAGCAGCTCGAGCCGCCGAGAGACCCAGTACTTC. It translates to CASSSSRRETQYF. The chain is built from TRBV11-2 and TRBJ2-5, with no clear D. Per the germline V gene, CDR1 is SGHAT and CDR2 is FQNNGV. This CDR3 is built from 13 residues. Trimming took off 4 bases at V and 4 bases at J, with 10 bases between the two ends.

The V call is TRBV7-9, the J call TRBJ2-6; tentatively, D is TRBD1 (6 bases). Trimming left V 3 bases short and J 2 bases short, with 11 bases between. CDR1 and CDR2 (germline): SEHNR, FQNEAQ (reference sequence). The CDR3 runs 16 residues. CDR3 in amino acids: CASSFNRVPGANVLTF. CDR3 nucleotide sequence: TGTGCCAGCAGCTTTAACAGGGTTCCTGGGGCCAACGTCCTGACTTTC.

The chain links TRBV4-3 to TRBJ1-6; perhaps TRBD1 as D (5 bases). Germline V CDR1 and CDR2: LGHNA, YSLEER. This CDR3 has 13 residues. The V end was cut by 6 bases, the J end by 5 bases, with 8 bases between. CDR3 nucleotide sequence: TGCGCCAGCAGGGACATGGATAATTCACCCCTCCACTTT. Its translation is CASRDMDNSPLHF.

The chain has TRBV5-1 and TRBJ1-2; 7 bases fit TRBD1. CDR3 length equals 17 residues. The trim removed 0 bases at V and 6 bases at J, leaving 14 bases unmatched. Germline values: CDR1 SGHRS, CDR2 YFSETQ. The CDR3 loop reads CASSLAGMTGKGNGYTF. The CDR3 DNA reads TGCGCCAGCAGCTTGGCCGGAATGACAGGGAAGGGAAATGGCTACACCTTC.

The chain combines TRBV28 with TRBJ2-7, with D maybe TRBD2 (6 bases). Trimming took off 10 bases at V and 1 base at J, with 17 bases between the two ends. Germline V gives CDR1 MDHEN, CDR2 SYDVKM. The CDR3 totals 14 residues. CDR3 sequence: CATATGTGSYEQYF. Written as DNA, the CDR3 is TGTGCCACGGCCACCGGGACTGGTTCCTACGAGCAGTACTTC.

The chain couples TRBV6-5 to TRBJ2-1; D might be TRBD2 (5 bases). The CDR3 length is 12 residues. Germline V gene lookup returns CDR1 MNHEY and CDR2 SVGAGI. Trimming stripped 10 bases from V and 7 bases from J, with 14 bases between. The CDR3 DNA reads as TGTGCCACCTCGACCAGAGGGAATGAGCAGTTCTTC. Protein product: CATSTRGNEQFF.

A word on this clone: The junction departs from the called germline gene at one end, perhaps through a read error. The chain has TRBV7-9 and TRBJ2-1; D is ambiguous. The germline gives CDR1 SEHNR, CDR2 FQNEAQ (reference sequence). CDR3 length: 14 amino acids. The CDR3 loop reads CSSSLSSLYNEQFF. The CDR3, as DNA: TGTTCCAGCAGCTTAAGCTCCCTTTACAATGAGCAGTTCTTC.

The chain is built from TRBV7-2 and TRBJ1-6; TRBD1 matches 8 bases. The CDR3 has 15 amino acids. The V gene end was trimmed by 5 bases and the J gene end by 10 bases; junction bases not matched to a gene: 10. The germline gives CDR1 SGHTA, CDR2 FQGNSA. CDR3 sequence: CASSTGQGFISPLHF. The CDR3 coding sequence is TGTGCCAGCAGCACAGGACAGGGTTTTATCTCACCCCTCCACTTT.

This clone was seen a handful of times. The genes are TRBV2 and TRBJ2-7, with D maybe TRBD1 (6 bases). Germline assignment: CDR1 SNHLY and CDR2 FYNNEI. Between the trimmed V and J ends, which lost 10 bases and 0 bases, there was a span of 13 bases. The CDR3 sequence is 13 residues long. CDR3 nucleotide sequence: TGTGCCACCCGGGACACCAACTCCTACGAGCAGTACTTC. It specifies CATRDTNSYEQYF.

V is TRBV27 and J is TRBJ1-2; the match to TRBD1 covers 10 bases. Germline loops: CDR1 MNHEY, CDR2 SMNVEV (reference sequence). Trimming cost V 3 bases and J 8 bases; bases outside gene matches: 3. CDR3 size: 13 residues. CDR3 nucleotides: TGTGCCAGCAGTTTCGGGGACAGGGGAGGCTACACCTTC. The encoded protein is CASSFGDRGGYTF.

This clone was counted once. V is TRBV5-8 and J is TRBJ2-7, with D perhaps matching TRBD2 (6 bases). Germline-derived CDR1 and CDR2 are SGHTS and YDEGEE. The CDR3 runs to 14 residues. The ends were cut back, 2 bases at V and 5 bases at J, with 14 bases in the middle. The CDR3 nucleotides are TGTGCCAGCAGCTTAGAACTAGCTGGTGACGAGCAGTACTTC. Protein sequence: CASSLELAGDEQYF.

The chain employs TRBV7-2 and TRBJ1-1; 8 bases agree with TRBD1. Germline V gives CDR1 SGHTA, CDR2 FQGNSA. CDR3 size: 14 residues. With V trimmed by 6 bases and J by 6 bases, 9 bases remained unmatched. CDR3 sequence: CASSFTTGGPEAFF. For the CDR3, the DNA is TGTGCCAGCAGTTTTACAACAGGGGGGCCTGAAGCTTTCTTT.

This rearrangement joins TRBV27 to TRBJ2-5; 7 bases are shared with TRBD2. Germline CDR1 and CDR2: MNHEY and SMNVEV (reference sequence). V dropped 10 bases and J dropped 2; count of bases not matched to a gene: 10. The CDR3 is 14 amino acids. Written as DNA, the CDR3 is TGTGCCACACGTCGGGGGGATGGGCAAGAGACCCAGTACTTC. Translation gives CATRRGDGQETQYF.

CDR3 sequence: CASSLYGGSGTSVYEQYF. CDR3 DNA: TGTGCCAGCAGCTTATACGGGGGATCCGGGACTAGCGTTTACGAGCAGTACTTC. V usage is TRBV7-9 and J usage is TRBJ2-5; 10 nucleotides line up with TRBD2. Near its end, the DNA agrees better with TRBJ2-7, so the J call may be wrong. The CDR3 totals 18 residues. Germline V gene data show CDR1 as SEHNR and CDR2 as FQNEAQ (reference sequence).

The gene calls are TRBV5-8 and TRBJ1-5; D is unclear. CDR3 size: 14 residues. The germline CDR1 and CDR2 sequences are SGHTS and YDEGEE. Trimming pared 1 base from V and 5 bases from J, leaving 10 bases between. CDR3 protein: CASSLPGWDQPQHF. The CDR3 DNA follows: TGTGCCAGCAGCTTGCCAGGCTGGGATCAGCCCCAGCATTTT. Together with reference TRBV5-8 and TRBJ1-5, the CDR3 gives the full variable domain: EAGVTQSPTHLIKTRGQQATLRCSPISGHTSVYWYQQALGLGLQFLLWYDEGEERNRGNFPPRFSGRQFPNYSSELNVNALELEDSALYLCASSLPGWDQPQHFGDGTRLSIL.

The gene calls are TRBV7-9 and TRBJ2-1; TRBD2 aligns across 7 bases. Looked up from germline, CDR1 is SEHNR and CDR2 is FQNEAQ (reference sequence). The CDR3 has 16 residues. Trimming at V came to 2 bases and at J to 1 base, leaving 5 bases not matched to a gene. DNA for the CDR3: TGTGCCAGCAGCTTATTCGGACTAGGGTCCTACAATGAGCAGTTCTTC. It yields the protein CASSLFGLGSYNEQFF.